This is a list of T cell receptor beta chains from one sample in a study of blood T cell repertoires in COVID-19. Sequenced by immunoSEQ multiplex PCR; TCRdb stores in-frame clones only, minus some. The sample includes more than 200,000 clones, around 87% of them seen just once. The sequenced material came from PBMCs or T cells enriched from blood (not recorded which). These TCRs come from a young woman with acute COVID-19. Both conserved end residues are part of each CDR3. The D gene is left open where the match is weak. Clone size is given for some rows only: seen once, a few or many times, or a class if the clone is expanded.

NA	TRBV5-6	TRBJ1-4	NA	CASSLLGDWGHDEKLFF	TGTGCCAGCAGCTTGTTGGGGGATTGGGGGCACGATGAAAAACTGTTTTTT
few	TRBV27	TRBJ1-2	TRBD1	CASSPQWTGEGGYTF	TGTGCCAGCAGTCCCCAATGGACAGGGGAGGGCGGCTACACCTTC
NA	TRBV2	TRBJ1-3	TRBD1	CASSEFQGDGNTIYF	TGTGCCAGCAGTGAATTTCAGGGGGACGGAAACACCATATATTTT
NA	TRBV5-4	TRBJ2-7	NA	CASSPPGDSYEQYF	TGTGCCAGCAGCCCCCCGGGGGACTCCTACGAGCAGTACTTC
NA	TRBV4-2	TRBJ1-2	TRBD1	CASSQEGDRGPRRLF	TGTGCCAGCAGCCAAGAAGGTGACAGGGGTCCAAGGAGATTATTC
NA	TRBV7-9	TRBJ2-1	TRBD2	CASSRRPGLAANERFF	TGTGCCAGCAGCAGGCGACCGGGACTAGCAGCTAATGAGCGGTTCTTC
NA	TRBV3-1/TRBV3-2	TRBJ1-1	TRBD1	CASSQGQGATEAFF	TGTGCCAGCAGCCAGGGCCAGGGGGCCACTGAAGCTTTCTTT
NA	TRBV11-2	TRBJ1-1	NA	CASSLAQEAFF	TGTGCCAGCAGCTTAGCCCAGGAAGCTTTCTTT
NA	TRBV10-3	TRBJ1-1	TRBD1	CAISPTGVGPGTEAFF	TGTGCCATCAGTCCAACAGGGGTAGGCCCGGGCACTGAAGCTTTCTTT
NA	TRBV5-4	TRBJ2-3	TRBD1	CASSWTGTDTQYF	TGTGCCAGCAGCTGGACAGGGACAGATACGCAGTATTTT
NA	TRBV7-9	TRBJ2-4	NA	CASKEGSDNIQYF	TGTGCCAGCAAGGAGGGCTCGGACAACATTCAGTACTTC
NA	TRBV5-1	TRBJ2-2	TRBD2	CASSSSGGTGELFF	TGCGCCAGCAGCTCATCCGGGGGGACCGGGGAGCTGTTTTTT
NA	TRBV30	TRBJ1-2	NA	CAWSRDLIQRNYGYTF	TGTGCCTGGTCGCGTGACCTAATTCAGAGGAACTATGGCTACACCTTC
once	TRBV19	TRBJ2-7	TRBD1	CASSPGTGGDLGQYF	TGTGCCAGTAGTCCCGGGACAGGGGGGGACCTCGGGCAGTACTTC
NA	TRBV28	TRBJ2-1	NA	CASRFGTHEQFF	TGTGCCAGCAGATTCGGGACTCACGAGCAGTTCTTC
NA	TRBV2	TRBJ2-1	TRBD1	CASGVGQGLNEQFF	TGTGCCAGCGGGGTTGGACAGGGGTTGAATGAGCAGTTCTTC
NA	TRBV5-6	TRBJ2-7	NA	CASSLRDNSYEQYF	TGTGCCAGCAGCCTCCGGGACAACTCCTACGAGCAGTACTTC